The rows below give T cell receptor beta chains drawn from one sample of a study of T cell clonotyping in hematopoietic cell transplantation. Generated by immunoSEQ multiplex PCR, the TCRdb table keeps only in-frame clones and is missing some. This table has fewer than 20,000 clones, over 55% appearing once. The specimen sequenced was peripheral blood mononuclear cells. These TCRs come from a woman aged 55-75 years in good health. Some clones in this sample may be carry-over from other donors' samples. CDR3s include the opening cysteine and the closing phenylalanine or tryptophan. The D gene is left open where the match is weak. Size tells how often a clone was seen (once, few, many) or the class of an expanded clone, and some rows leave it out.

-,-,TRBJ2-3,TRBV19,CASESDTQYF,TGTGCCAGCGAGTCAGATACGCAGTATTTT
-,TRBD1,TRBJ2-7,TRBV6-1,CASILTTTGAEQYF,TGTGCCAGCATCCTAACCACGACAGGGGCCGAGCAGTACTTC
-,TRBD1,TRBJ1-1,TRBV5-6,CASSFTYSTGVNTEAFF,TGTGCCAGCAGCTTTACCTATTCTACAGGGGTGAACACTGAAGCTTTCTTT
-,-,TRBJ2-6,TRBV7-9,CASSLEGYGANVLTF,TGTGCCAGCAGCTTAGAGGGATATGGGGCCAACGTCCTGACTTTC
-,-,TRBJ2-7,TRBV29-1,CSVVGQISYEQYF,TGCAGCGTTGTAGGCCAAATCTCCTACGAGCAGTACTTC
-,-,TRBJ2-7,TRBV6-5,CASSSLTGSYEQYF,TGTGCCAGCAGTTCTTTGACAGGATCGTACGAGCAGTACTTC
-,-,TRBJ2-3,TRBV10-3,CAISESPGPSDTQYF,TGTGCCATCAGTGAGTCGCCCGGCCCCTCAGATACGCAGTATTTT
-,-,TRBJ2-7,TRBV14,CASSQWGEQYF,TGTGCCAGCAGCCAATGGGGAGAGCAGTACTTC
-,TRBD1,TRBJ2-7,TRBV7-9,CASSQFRDRGYEQYF,TGTGCCAGCAGCCAATTCAGGGACAGGGGATACGAGCAGTACTTC
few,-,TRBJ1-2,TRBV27,CASSFNYGYTF,TGTGCCAGCAGTTTTAACTATGGCTACACCTTC
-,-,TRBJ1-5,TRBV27,CASSFRDANQPQHF,TGTGCCAGCAGTTTCCGGGATGCCAATCAGCCCCAGCATTTT
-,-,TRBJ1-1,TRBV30,CAWRGQMNTEAFF,TGTGCCTGGAGGGGTCAGATGAACACTGAAGCTTTCTTT
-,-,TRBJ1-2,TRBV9,CASSVEGRDYGYTF,TGTGCCAGCAGCGTAGAAGGCCGCGATTATGGCTACACCTTC
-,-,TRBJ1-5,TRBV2,CASSEGPSNQPQHF,TGTGCCAGCAGTGAGGGACCATCCAATCAGCCCCAGCATTTT
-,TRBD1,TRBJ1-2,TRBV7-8,CASSLGQGAYGYTF,TGTGCCAGCAGCTTAGGCCAGGGGGCGTATGGCTACACCTTC
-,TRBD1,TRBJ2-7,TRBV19,CASSTRTGGDSYEQYF,TGTGCCAGTAGTACCCGGACAGGGGGCGACTCCTACGAGCAGTACTTC
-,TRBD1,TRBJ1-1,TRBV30,CAWGGTARGTEAFF,TGTGCCTGGGGGGGGACAGCTCGGGGGACTGAAGCTTTCTTT
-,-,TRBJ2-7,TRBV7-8,CASSFGSTGGSYEQYF,TGTGCCAGCAGCTTTGGGTCCACAGGAGGCTCCTACGAGCAGTACTTC
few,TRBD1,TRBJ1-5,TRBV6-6,CASSYSQGAAQPQHF,TGTGCCAGCAGTTACAGTCAGGGGGCGGCTCAGCCCCAGCATTTT
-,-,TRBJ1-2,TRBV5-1,CASSPGGKYGYTF,TGCGCCAGCAGCCCGGGCGGGAAATATGGCTACACCTTC
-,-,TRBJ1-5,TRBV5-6,CASSAAGPGVNQPQHF,TGTGCCAGCAGCGCCGCTGGTCCGGGGGTAAATCAGCCCCAGCATTTT
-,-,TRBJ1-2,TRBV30,CACRRDRPYGYTF,TGTGCCTGTCGCCGTGACAGGCCCTATGGCTACACCTTC
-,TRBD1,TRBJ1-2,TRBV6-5,CASSNRGGYTF,TGTGCCAGCAGTAACAGGGGTGGCTACACCTTC
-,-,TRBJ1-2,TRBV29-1,CSVEVGGSSYGYTF,TGCAGCGTTGAAGTCGGGGGATCGTCCTATGGCTACACCTTC
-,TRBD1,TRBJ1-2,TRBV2,CASWDSFNYGYTF,TGTGCCAGCTGGGACAGTTTTAACTATGGCTACACCTTC
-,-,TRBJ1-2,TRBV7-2,CASSTDGTNYGYTF,TGTGCCAGCAGCACGGACGGCACTAACTATGGCTACACCTTC
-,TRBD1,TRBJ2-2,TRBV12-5,CASVVRTGAGELFF,TGTGCTAGTGTAGTGCGGACAGGGGCCGGGGAGCTGTTTTTT
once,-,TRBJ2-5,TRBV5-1,CASSLLTGGETQYF,TGCGCCAGCAGCTTGTTAACGGGGGGCGAGACCCAGTACTTC
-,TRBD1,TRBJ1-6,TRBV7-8,CASSARDRGGNSPLHF,TGTGCCAGCAGCGCCCGGGACAGGGGAGGTAATTCACCCCTCCACTTT
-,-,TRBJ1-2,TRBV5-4,CASSLVTDSYGYTF,TGTGCCAGCAGCTTGGTGACGGATTCCTATGGCTACACCTTC
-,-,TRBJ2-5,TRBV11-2,CASSISSVSETQYF,TGTGCCAGCAGCATCTCCAGCGTGTCGGAGACCCAGTACTTC
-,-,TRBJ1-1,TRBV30,CAWRGPTKNTEAFF,TGTGCCTGGAGGGGACCGACGAAGAACACTGAAGCTTTCTTT
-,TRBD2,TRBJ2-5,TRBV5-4,CASSSPGGGGETQYF,TGTGCCAGCAGCTCACCGGGGGGTGGCGGAGAGACCCAGTACTTC
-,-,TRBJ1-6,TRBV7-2,CASNHEGGYNSPLHF,TGTGCCAGCAATCACGAGGGAGGGTATAATTCACCCCTCCACTTT
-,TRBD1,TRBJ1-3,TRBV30,CAWRGTGSTIYF,TGTGCCTGGAGGGGGACAGGGAGCACCATATATTTT
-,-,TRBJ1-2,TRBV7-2,CASSPSDNYGYTF,TGTGCCAGCAGCCCTAGTGACAATTATGGCTACACCTTC
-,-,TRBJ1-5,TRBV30,CAWSPRMNQPQHF,TGTGCCTGGAGTCCCCGGATGAATCAGCCCCAGCATTTT
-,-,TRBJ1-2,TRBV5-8,CASSLRTVGYTF,TGTGCCAGCAGCTTAAGGACAGTTGGCTACACCTTC
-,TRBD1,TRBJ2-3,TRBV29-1,CSVAGGPTDTQYF,TGCAGCGTAGCAGGGGGCCCCACAGATACGCAGTATTTT
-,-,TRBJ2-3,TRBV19,CASSIVGLTDTQYF,TGTGCCAGTAGTATAGTGGGCTTAACAGATACGCAGTATTTT
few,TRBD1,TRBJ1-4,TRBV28,CASSSPGTGIEKLFF,TGTGCCAGCAGTTCCCCCGGGACAGGGATTGAAAAACTGTTTTTT
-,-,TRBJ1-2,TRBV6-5,CASSTIARGYTF,TGTGCCAGCAGTACCATAGCTCGGGGCTACACCTTC
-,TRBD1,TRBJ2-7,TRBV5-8,CASSNRGPGLEQYF,TGTGCCAGCAGCAACAGGGGACCCGGTCTCGAGCAGTACTTC